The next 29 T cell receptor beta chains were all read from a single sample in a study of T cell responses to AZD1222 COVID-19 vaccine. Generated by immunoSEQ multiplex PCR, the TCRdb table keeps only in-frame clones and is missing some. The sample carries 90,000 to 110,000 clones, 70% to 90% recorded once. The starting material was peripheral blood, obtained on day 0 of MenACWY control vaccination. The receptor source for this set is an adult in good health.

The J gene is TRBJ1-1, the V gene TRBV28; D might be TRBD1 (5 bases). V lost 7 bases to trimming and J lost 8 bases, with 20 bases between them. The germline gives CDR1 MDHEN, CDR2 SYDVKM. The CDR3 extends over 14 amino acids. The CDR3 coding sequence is TGTGCCAGCACCCTGGGAGAGGGGTACCGGGAAGCTTTCTTT. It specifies CASTLGEGYREAFF.

The CDR3 region is CSATFPEQSYTYGYTF. In DNA form, the CDR3 reads TGCAGCGCCACGTTTCCGGAACAGTCCTATACCTATGGCTACACCTTC. The chain combines TRBV29-1 with TRBJ1-2; D is undetermined. Trimming removed 7 bases at V and 4 bases at J, with 25 bases between. The CDR3 runs to 16 residues. The germline gives CDR1 SQVTM, CDR2 ANQGSEA.

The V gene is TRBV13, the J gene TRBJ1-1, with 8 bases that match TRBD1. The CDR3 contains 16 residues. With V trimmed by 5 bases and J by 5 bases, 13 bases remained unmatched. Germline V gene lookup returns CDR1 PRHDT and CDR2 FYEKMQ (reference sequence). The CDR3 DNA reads TGTGCCAGCAGCCCTTCCCCGGACAGGGAAGTAACTGAAGCTTTCTTT. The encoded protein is CASSPSPDREVTEAFF.

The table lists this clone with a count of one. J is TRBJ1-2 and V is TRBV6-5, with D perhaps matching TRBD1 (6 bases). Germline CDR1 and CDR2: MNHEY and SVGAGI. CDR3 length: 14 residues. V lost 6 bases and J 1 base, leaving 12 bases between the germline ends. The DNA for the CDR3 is TGTGCCAGCAGCCGTGGACAGCTTAACTATGGCTACACCTTC. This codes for CASSRGQLNYGYTF.

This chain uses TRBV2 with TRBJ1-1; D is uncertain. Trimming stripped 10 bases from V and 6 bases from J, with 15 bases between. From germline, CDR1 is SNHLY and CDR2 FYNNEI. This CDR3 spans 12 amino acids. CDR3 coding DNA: TGTGCCACAAACGGTGAGGGCCCTGAAGCTTTCTTT. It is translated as CATNGEGPEAFF.

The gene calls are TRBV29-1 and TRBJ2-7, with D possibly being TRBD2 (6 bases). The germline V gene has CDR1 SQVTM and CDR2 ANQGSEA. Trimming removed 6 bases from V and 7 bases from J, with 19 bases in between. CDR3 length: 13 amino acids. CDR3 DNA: TGCAGCGTGGCGGGACTCTCCCCGGGGGAGCAGTACTTC. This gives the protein CSVAGLSPGEQYF.

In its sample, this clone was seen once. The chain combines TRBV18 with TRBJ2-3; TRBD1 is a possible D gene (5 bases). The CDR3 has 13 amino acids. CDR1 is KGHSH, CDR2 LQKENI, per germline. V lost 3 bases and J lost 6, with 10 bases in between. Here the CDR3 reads CASSPPAGDTQYF. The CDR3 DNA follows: TGTGCCAGCTCACCGCCCGCAGGGGATACGCAGTATTTT. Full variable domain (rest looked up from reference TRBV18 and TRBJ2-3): NAGVMQNPRHLVRRRGQEARLRCSPMKGHSHVYWYRQLPEEGLKFMVYLQKENIIDESGMPKERFSAEFPKEGPSILRIQQVVRGDSAAYFCASSPPAGDTQYFGPGTRLTVL.

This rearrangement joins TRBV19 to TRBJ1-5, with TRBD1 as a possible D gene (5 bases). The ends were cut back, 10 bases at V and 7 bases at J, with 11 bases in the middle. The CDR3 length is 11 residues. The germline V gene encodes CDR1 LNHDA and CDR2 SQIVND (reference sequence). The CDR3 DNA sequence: TGTGCCAAAATACGGGGGCAGCCCCAGCATTTT. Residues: CAKIRGQPQHF.

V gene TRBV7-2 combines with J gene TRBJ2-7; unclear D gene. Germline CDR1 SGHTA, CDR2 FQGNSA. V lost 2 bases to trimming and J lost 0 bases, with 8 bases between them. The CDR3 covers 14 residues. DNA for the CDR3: TGTGCCAGCAGCTTAAGATTCAGCTCCTACGAGCAGTACTTC. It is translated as CASSLRFSSYEQYF.

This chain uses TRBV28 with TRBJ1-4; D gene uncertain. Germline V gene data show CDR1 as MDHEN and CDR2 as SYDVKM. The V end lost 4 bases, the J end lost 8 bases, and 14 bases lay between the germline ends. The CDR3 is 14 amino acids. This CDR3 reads CASSYAGSREKLFF. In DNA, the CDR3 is TGTGCCAGCAGTTACGCCGGGAGTAGGGAAAAACTGTTTTTT.

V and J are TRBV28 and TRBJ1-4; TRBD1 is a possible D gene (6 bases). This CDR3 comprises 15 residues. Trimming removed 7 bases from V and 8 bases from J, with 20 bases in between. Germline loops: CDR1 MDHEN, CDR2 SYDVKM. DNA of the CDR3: TGTGCCAGCACCCTAACCTCAGGGGCTCGGGAAAAACTGTTTTTT. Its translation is CASTLTSGAREKLFF.

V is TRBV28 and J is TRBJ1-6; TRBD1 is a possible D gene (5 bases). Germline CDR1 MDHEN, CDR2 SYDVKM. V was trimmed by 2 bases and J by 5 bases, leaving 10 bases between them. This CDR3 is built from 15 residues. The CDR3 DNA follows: TGTGCCAGCAGTTTAAGAGACAGAAATAATTCACCCCTCCACTTT. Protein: CASSLRDRNNSPLHF.

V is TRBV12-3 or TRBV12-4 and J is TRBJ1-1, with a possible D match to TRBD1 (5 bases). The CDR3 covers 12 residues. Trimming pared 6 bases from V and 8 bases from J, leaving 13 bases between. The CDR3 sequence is CASSRVEGEAFF. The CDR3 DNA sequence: TGTGCCAGCAGCCGGGTTGAGGGGGAAGCTTTCTTT.

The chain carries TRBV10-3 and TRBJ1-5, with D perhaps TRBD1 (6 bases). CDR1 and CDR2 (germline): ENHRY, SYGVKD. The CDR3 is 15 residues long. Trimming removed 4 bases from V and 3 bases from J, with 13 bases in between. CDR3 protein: CAISVTGDDNQPQHF. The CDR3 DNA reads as TGTGCCATCAGTGTGACAGGCGATGACAATCAGCCCCAGCATTTT.

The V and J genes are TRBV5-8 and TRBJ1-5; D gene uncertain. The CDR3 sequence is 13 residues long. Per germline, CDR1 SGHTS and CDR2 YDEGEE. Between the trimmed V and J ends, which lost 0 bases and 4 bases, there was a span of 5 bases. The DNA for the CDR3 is TGTGCCAGCAGCTTGGACGATAATCAGCCCCAGCATTTT. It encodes CASSLDDNQPQHF.

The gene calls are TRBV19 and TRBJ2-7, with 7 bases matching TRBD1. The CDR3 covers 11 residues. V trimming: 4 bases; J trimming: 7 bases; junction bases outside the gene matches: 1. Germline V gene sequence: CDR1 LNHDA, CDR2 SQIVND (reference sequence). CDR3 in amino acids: CASSTDREQYF. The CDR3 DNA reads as TGTGCCAGTAGTACGGACAGGGAGCAGTACTTC.

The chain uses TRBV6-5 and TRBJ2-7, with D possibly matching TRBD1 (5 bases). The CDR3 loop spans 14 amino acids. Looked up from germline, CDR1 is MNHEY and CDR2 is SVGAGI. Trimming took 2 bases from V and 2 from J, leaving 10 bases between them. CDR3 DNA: TGTGCCAGCAGTTACGCCAGGGATCCCTACGAGCAGTACTTC. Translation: CASSYARDPYEQYF.

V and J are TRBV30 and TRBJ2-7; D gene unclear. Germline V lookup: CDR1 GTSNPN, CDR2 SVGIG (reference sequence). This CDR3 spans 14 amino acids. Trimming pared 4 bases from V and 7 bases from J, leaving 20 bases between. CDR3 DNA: TGTGCCTGGACCGCAACTGATTGGGAAGAAGAGCAGTACTTC. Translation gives CAWTATDWEEEQYF.

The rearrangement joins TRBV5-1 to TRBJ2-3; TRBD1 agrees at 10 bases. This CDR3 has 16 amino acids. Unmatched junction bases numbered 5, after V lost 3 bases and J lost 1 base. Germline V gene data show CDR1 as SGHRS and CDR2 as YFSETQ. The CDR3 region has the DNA TGCGCCAGCAGCTGGGGGACAGGGGTTGGCACAGATACGCAGTATTTT. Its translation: CASSWGTGVGTDTQYF. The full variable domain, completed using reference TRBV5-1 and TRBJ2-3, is KAGVTQTPRYLIKTRGQQVTLSCSPISGHRSVSWYQQTPGQGLQFLFEYFSETQRNKGNFPGRFSGRQFSNSRSEMNVSTLELGDSALYLCASSWGTGVGTDTQYFGPGTRLTVL.

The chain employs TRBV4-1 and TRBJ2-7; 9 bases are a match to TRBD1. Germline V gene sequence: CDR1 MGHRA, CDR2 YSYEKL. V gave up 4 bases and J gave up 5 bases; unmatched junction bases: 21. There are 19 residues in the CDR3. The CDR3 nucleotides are TGCGCCAGCAGCCTCTCCTTACTCAGGACAGGGGTAATCGTTGACGAGCAGTACTTC. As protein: CASSLSLLRTGVIVDEQYF.

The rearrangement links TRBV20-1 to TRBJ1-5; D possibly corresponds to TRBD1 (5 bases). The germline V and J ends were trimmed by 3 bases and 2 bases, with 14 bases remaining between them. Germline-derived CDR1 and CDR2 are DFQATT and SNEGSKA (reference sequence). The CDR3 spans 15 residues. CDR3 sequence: CSASAFGGGNQPQHF. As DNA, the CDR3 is TGCAGTGCTAGTGCTTTCGGGGGAGGCAATCAGCCCCAGCATTTT.

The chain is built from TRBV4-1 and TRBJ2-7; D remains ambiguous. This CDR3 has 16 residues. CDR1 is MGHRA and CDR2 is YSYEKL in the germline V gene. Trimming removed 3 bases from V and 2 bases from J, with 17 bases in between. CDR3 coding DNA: TGCGCCAGCAGCCAGCCTCCCCCCTTGGATACCTACGAGCAGTACTTC. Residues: CASSQPPPLDTYEQYF.

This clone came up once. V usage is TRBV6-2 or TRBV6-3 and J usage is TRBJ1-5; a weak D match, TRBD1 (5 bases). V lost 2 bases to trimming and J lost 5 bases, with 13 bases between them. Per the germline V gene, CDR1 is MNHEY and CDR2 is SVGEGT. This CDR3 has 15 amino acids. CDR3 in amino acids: CASSYTGGSDQPQHF. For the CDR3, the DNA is TGTGCCAGCAGTTACACAGGAGGGAGCGATCAGCCCCAGCATTTT.

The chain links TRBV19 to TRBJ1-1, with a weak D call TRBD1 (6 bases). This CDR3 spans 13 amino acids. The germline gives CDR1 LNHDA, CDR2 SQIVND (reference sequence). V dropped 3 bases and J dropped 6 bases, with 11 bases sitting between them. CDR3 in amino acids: CASSMGNRAEAFF. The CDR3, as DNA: TGTGCCAGTAGTATGGGAAACAGGGCTGAAGCTTTCTTT.

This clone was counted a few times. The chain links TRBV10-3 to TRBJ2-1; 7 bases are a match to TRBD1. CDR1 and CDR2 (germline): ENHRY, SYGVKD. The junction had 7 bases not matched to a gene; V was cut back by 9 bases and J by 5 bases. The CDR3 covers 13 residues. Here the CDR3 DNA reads TGTGCCATGTCCGGGACAGCGAACAATGAGCAGTTCTTC. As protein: CAMSGTANNEQFF.

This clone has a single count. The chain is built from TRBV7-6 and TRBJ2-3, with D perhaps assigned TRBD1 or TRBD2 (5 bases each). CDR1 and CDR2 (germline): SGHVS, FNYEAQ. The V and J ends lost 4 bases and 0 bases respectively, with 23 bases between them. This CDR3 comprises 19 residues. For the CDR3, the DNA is TGTGCCAGCAGCTCGCTAAGGGGACCGGGGAGCTTTAGCACAGATACGCAGTATTTT. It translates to CASSSLRGPGSFSTDTQYF.

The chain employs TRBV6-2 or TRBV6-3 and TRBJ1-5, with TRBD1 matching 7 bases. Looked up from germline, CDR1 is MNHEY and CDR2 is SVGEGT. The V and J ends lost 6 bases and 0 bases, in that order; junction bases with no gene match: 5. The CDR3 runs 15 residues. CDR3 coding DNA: TGTGCCAGCAGCTCGACAGGGAATAGCAATCAGCCCCAGCATTTT. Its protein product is CASSSTGNSNQPQHF.

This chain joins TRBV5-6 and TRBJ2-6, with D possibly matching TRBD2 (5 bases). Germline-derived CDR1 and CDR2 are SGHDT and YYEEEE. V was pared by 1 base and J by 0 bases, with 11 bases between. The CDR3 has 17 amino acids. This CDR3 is CASSLTSGSSGANVLTF. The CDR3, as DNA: TGTGCCAGCAGCTTGACAAGCGGAAGCTCTGGGGCCAACGTCCTGACTTTC.

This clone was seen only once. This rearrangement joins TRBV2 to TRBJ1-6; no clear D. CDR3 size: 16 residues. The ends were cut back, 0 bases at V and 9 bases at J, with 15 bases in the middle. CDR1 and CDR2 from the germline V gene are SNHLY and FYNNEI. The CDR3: CASSEARADMGSPLHF. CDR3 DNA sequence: TGTGCCAGCAGTGAAGCGCGGGCCGACATGGGTTCACCCCTCCACTTT.